This T cell receptor beta chain was recovered during a study of CD8+ T cells in alopecia areata. Regarding the study as a whole: Normal scalp showed lower clonality than lesional scalp, especially alopecia totalis/universalis.

V shed 3 bases and J shed 5 bases, with 12 bases lying between them. The CDR3 is 13 residues long. Per the germline V gene, CDR1 is SGDLS and CDR2 is YYNGEE. Treatment indicated: oral pan-JAK inhibitor, 5-10 mg twice daily. Of note for this clone: The antigen is not known.

cDNA prepared by RNA extraction and subsequent reverse transcription served as the template for sequencing. The method was immunoSEQ multiplex PCR; TCRdb's version includes in-frame clones alone and lacks a portion of them. The sample consists of about 150,000 clones, roughly 65% of them appearing once. This rearrangement joins TRBV9 to TRBJ2-7; perhaps D is TRBD1 or TRBD2 (7 bases each). This clonotype was sampled from a human donor with alopecia areata. Sequencing was performed on CD4+ T cells sorted from blood, taken at week 4, from a patient treated with tofacitinib. The CDR3 DNA is TGTGCCAGCAGCGCCCAGGGGGGGAACGAGCAGTACTTC. Protein: CASSAQGGNEQYF. The variable domain in full, completed from reference TRBV9 and TRBJ2-7, reads DSGVTQTPKHLITATGQRVTLRCSPRSGDLSVYWYQQSLDQGLQFLIQYYNGEERAKGNILERFSAQQFPDLHSELNLSSLELGDSALYFCASSAQGGNEQYFGPGTRLTVT.